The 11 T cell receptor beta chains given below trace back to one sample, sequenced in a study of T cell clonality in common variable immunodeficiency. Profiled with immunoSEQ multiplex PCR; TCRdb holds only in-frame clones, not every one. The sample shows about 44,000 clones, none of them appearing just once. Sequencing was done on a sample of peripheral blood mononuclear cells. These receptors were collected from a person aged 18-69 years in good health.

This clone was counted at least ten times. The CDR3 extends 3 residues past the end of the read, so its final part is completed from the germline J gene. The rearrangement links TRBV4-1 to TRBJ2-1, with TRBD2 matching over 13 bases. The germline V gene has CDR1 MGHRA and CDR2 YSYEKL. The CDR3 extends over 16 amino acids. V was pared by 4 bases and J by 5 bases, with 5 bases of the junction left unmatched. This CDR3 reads CASSLSGLAGDNEQFF. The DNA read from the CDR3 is TGCGCCAGCAGCCTTAGCGGACTAGCGGGAGACAATGAG.

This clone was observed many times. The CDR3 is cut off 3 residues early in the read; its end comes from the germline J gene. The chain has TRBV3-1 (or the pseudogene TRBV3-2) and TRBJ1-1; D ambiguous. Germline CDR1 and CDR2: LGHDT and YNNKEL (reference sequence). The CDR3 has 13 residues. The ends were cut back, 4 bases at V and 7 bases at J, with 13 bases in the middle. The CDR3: CASSRILEGEAFF. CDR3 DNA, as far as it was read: TGTGCCAGCAGCCGAATTTTGGAGGGTGAA.

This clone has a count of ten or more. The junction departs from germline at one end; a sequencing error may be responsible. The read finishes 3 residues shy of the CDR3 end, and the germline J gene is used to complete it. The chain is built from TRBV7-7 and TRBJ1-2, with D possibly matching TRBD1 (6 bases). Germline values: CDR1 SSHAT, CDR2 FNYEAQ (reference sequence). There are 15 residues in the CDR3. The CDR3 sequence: CASSPHREGGYGYTF. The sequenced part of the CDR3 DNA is TGTGCTAGCAGCCCACACAGGGAGGGTGGATATGGC.

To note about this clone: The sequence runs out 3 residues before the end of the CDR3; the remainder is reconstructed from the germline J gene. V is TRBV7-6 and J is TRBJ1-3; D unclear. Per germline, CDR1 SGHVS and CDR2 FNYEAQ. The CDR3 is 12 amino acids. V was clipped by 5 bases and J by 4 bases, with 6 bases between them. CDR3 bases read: TGTGCCAGCAGCACGGGGGGAAACACC. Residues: CASSTGGNT. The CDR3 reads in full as CASSTGGNTIYF.

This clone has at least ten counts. The CDR3: CASVRDGTSGNTGELFF. CDR3 bases read: TGTGCCAGCGTGCGGGACGGGACTAGCGGGAACACCGGGGAG. The gene calls are TRBV12-3 or TRBV12-4 and TRBJ2-2, with TRBD2 identical over 11 bases. Read coverage stops 3 residues before the CDR3 terminus; the germline J gene supplies the remainder. V was pared by 8 bases and J by 1 base, with 9 bases of the junction left unmatched. CDR3 length: 17 amino acids.

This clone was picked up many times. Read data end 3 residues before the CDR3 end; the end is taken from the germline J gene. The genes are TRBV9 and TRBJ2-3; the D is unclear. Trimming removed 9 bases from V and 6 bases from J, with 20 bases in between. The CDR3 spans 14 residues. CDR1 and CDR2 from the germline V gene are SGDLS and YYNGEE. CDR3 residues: CATSTTSASDTQYF. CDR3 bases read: TGTGCCACCTCCACGACTTCAGCATCGGATACG. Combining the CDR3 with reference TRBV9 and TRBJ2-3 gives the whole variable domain DSGVTQTPKHLITATGQRVTLRCSPRSGDLSVYWYQQSLDQGLQFLIQYYNGEERAKGNILERFSAQQFPDLHSELNLSSLELGDSALYFCATSTTSASDTQYFGPGTRLTVL.

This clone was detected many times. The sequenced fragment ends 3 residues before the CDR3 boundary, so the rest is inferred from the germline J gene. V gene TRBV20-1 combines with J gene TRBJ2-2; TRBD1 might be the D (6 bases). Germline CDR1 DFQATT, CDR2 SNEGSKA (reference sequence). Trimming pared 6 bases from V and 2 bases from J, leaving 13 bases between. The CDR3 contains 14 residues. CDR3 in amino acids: CSAPRGGNTGELFF. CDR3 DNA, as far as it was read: TGCAGTGCCCCGAGAGGGGGTAACACCGGGGAG.

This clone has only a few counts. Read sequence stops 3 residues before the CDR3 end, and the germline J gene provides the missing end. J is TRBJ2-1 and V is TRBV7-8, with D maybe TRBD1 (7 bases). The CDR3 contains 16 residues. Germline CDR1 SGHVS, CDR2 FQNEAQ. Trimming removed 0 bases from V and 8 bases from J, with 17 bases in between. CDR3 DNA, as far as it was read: TGTGCCAGCAGCTTAGCCATAGGGGCCAGGGGGGATGAG. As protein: CASSLAIGARGDE. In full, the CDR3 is CASSLAIGARGDEQFF.

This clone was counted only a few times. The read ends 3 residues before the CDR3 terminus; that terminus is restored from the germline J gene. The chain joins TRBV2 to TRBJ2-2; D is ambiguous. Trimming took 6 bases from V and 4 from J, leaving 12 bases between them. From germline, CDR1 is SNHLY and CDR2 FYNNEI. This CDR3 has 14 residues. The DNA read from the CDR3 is TGTGCCAGCAGCCGCGTTCCGAGCACCGGGGAG. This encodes CASSRVPSTGE. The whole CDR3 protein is CASSRVPSTGELFF. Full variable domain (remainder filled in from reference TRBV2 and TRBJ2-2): EPEVTQTPSHQVTQMGQEVILRCVPISNHLYFYWYRQILGQKVEFLVSFYNNEISEKSEIFDDQFSVERPDGSNFTLKIRSTKLEDSAMYFCASSRVPSTGELFFGEGSRLTVL.

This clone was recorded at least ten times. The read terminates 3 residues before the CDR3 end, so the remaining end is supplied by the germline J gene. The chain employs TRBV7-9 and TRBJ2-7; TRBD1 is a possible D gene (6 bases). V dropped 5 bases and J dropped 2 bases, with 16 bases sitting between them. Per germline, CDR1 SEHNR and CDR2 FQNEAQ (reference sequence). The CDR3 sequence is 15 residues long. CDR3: CASSQQGGEPYEQYF. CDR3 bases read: TGTGCCAGCAGCCAACAGGGTGGGGAGCCCTACGAG.

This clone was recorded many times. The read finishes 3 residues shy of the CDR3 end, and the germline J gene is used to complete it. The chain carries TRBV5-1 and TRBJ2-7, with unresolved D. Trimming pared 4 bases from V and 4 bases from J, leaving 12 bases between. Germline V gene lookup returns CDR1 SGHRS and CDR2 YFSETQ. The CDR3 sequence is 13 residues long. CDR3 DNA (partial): TGCGCCAGCAGCCGTGGGCTTCAATACGAG. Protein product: CASSRGLQYE. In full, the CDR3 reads CASSRGLQYEQYF.